The 26 T cell receptor beta chains in this list originate from one sample, sequenced in a study of blood T cells in healthy people across ages. Primed by a sample-barcoded 5' primer and a J-beta primer mix, a second PCR proceeded for roughly 7 to 11 cycles. TCRdb processed the 5' RACE reads anew with MiXCR; each CDR3 protein has one entry. The sample has some 790,000 distinct CDR3 sequences, 29% seen once. Sequenced: blood. The receptor source for this set is a woman of 80 years or more in good health.

This clonotype was counted at least ten times. V and J are TRBV28 and TRBJ2-6; a weak D match, TRBD2 (6 bases). CDR3 length: 18 amino acids. Germline loops: CDR1 MDHEN, CDR2 SYDVKM. The V and J ends lost 4 bases and 0 bases respectively, with 16 bases between them. The CDR3 is CASSSLGLPSSGANVLTF. CDR3 bases: TGTGCCAGCAGTTCGTTGGGACTCCCTAGCTCTGGGGCCAACGTCCTGACTTTC.

This clonotype turned up a few times. The chain uses TRBV14 and TRBJ1-1, with D perhaps matching TRBD1 (6 bases). The CDR3 runs to 18 residues. CDR1 SGHDN and CDR2 FVKESK come from the germline V gene. Trimming removed 0 bases at V and 4 bases at J, with 21 bases between. The CDR3 DNA follows: TGTGCCAGCAGCCAAGAAGGAGGTACCTGGGGGCGCAGCACTGAAGCTTTCTTT. This sequence encodes CASSQEGGTWGRSTEAFF.

This clonotype has a count of ten or more. This chain links TRBV29-1 with TRBJ1-1; no definite D call. Germline V gene lookup returns CDR1 SQVTM and CDR2 ANQGSEA. Deletions cut 4 bases from V and 1 base from J, with 7 bases between. The CDR3 has 12 residues. The CDR3 DNA reads as TGCAGCGTTGTAAAGGGGAACACTGAAGCTTTCTTT. It translates to CSVVKGNTEAFF.

This clonotype was seen many times. The V and J genes are TRBV5-1 and TRBJ1-2; 9 nucleotides agree with TRBD1. The CDR3 runs 15 residues. Germline lookup yields CDR1 SGHRS and CDR2 YFSETQ. The V and J ends lost 4 bases and 4 bases, in that order; junction bases with no gene match: 8. Here the CDR3 DNA reads TGCGCCAGCAGCGGACCGGGACAGGGTATCTATGGCTACACCTTC. Amino acid sequence: CASSGPGQGIYGYTF.

In nucleotides, the CDR3 is TGTGCCGACAGCCAAGATCGAGGCGGGAGAAATGAGCAGTTCTTC. This translates into CADSQDRGGRNEQFF. V usage is TRBV14 and J usage is TRBJ2-1, with TRBD2 matching over 7 bases. CDR1 and CDR2 (germline): SGHDN, FVKESK. The CDR3 has 15 residues. V dropped 11 bases and J dropped 7; count of bases not matched to a gene: 17.

This clonotype was detected only a few times. The chain combines TRBV5-5 with TRBJ2-3; 12 bases align to TRBD2. The CDR3 spans 18 residues. The trim removed 0 bases at V and 6 bases at J, leaving 11 bases unmatched. Germline CDR1 reads SGHKS; CDR2 reads YYEKEE (reference sequence). This CDR3 reads CASSLEASGGARVDTQYF. CDR3 in DNA: TGTGCCAGCAGCTTGGAGGCTAGCGGGGGGGCGCGAGTTGATACGCAGTATTTT.

The gene calls are TRBV6-2 or TRBV6-3 and TRBJ1-2, with D uncertain. Germline V gene data show CDR1 as MNHEY and CDR2 as SVGEGT. This CDR3 contains 15 residues. V was clipped by 5 bases and J by 1 base, with 14 bases between them. This CDR3 reads CASSRLAGNNYGYTF. The CDR3 DNA follows: TGTGCCAGCAGTCGCCTCGCCGGGAATAACTATGGCTACACCTTC.

This clonotype was counted only a few times. The chain uses TRBV6-6 and TRBJ2-2; D may be TRBD1 or TRBD2 (5 bases each). This CDR3 contains 17 residues. Trimming took 2 bases from V and 4 from J, leaving 17 bases between them. CDR1 MNHNY and CDR2 SVGAGI come from the germline V gene (reference sequence). In DNA, the CDR3 is TGTGCCAGCAGTTACCGCAGGCTCGGGGCGTCCACCGGGGAGCTGTTTTTT. Protein sequence: CASSYRRLGASTGELFF.

In this sample, this clonotype turned up many times. The V and J genes are TRBV29-1 and TRBJ1-2, with no clear D. The V end was cut by 4 bases, the J end by 4 bases, with 16 bases between. CDR1 and CDR2 from the germline V gene are SQVTM and ANQGSEA. This CDR3 region has 14 residues. The CDR3: CSVAPGSGSYGYTF. CDR3 DNA sequence: TGCAGCGTTGCGCCCGGGAGCGGATCCTATGGCTACACCTTC.

This clonotype came up a few times. A much larger clonotype is one base distant, so this may be a read error. This chain uses TRBV9 with TRBJ2-7; possible D gene TRBD2, 7 bases. This CDR3 contains 16 residues. The V end lost 0 bases, the J end lost 7 bases, and 20 bases lay between the germline ends. Germline-derived CDR1 and CDR2 are SGDLS and YYNGEE. The DNA for the CDR3 is TGTGCCAGCAGCGTAGGGGAGGGGGACTGGGACAATGAGCAGTACTTC. Translated: CASSVGEGDWDNEQYF.

Remarks on this clonotype: As the CDR3 is not closed by the conserved phenylalanine or tryptophan, this likely results from a read error. The CDR3 is CASSLKSNQPQHV. In DNA form, the CDR3 reads TGTGCCAGCAGTTTAAAGAGCAATCAGCCCCAGCATGTT. This chain uses TRBV12-3 or TRBV12-4 with TRBJ1-5, with no clear D. CDR3 size: 13 residues. Trimming left V 2 bases short and J 1 base short, with 3 bases between.

The chain recombines TRBV27 with TRBJ2-5; maybe TRBD1 (5 bases). The J call may be in error: the DNA end matches TRBJ2-7 better. The CDR3 spans 14 residues. Germline assignment: CDR1 MNHEY and CDR2 SMNVEV (reference sequence). CDR3 sequence (DNA): TGTGCCAGCAGTTTATTATCAGGGTCCTACGAGCAGTACTTC. Translation: CASSLLSGSYEQYF.

A few counts support this clonotype. V and J are TRBV7-9 and TRBJ2-3; D is ambiguous. V was clipped by 2 bases and J by 2 bases, with 8 bases between them. Germline lookup yields CDR1 SEHNR and CDR2 FQNEAQ (reference sequence). The CDR3 runs 14 residues. The CDR3 nucleotides read TGTGCCAGCAGCTTAAAAAGGGACACAGATACGCAGTATTTT. Encoded protein: CASSLKRDTDTQYF.

Notes on this clonotype: This may come from a read error, since a much larger clone is one base off. V and J are TRBV3-1 and TRBJ2-1, with a weak D call TRBD1 (6 bases). With 2 bases removed from V and 7 bases from J, the gap between germline ends came to 21 bases. Germline lookup yields CDR1 LGHDT and CDR2 YNNKEL (reference sequence). The CDR3 consists of 17 residues. The CDR3 region has the DNA TGTGCCAGCAGCCAAAGCAGGGGTTTGGGGGCGAGGAATGAGCAGTTCTTC. This sequence encodes CASSQSRGLGARNEQFF.

This clonotype was observed at least ten times. The chain is built from TRBV5-1 and TRBJ1-6, with a possible D match to TRBD1 (5 bases). The ends were cut back, 3 bases at V and 7 bases at J, with 17 bases in the middle. The germline CDR1 and CDR2 sequences are SGHRS and YFSETQ. The CDR3 runs 16 residues. The CDR3, as DNA: TGCGCCAGCAGCTCGACCCGACCGGGGGTAAATTCACCCCTCCACTTT. Encoded protein: CASSSTRPGVNSPLHF.

In this sample, this clonotype turned up a few times. Being one base from a much bigger clone, this may be a read error. The chain joins TRBV5-1 to TRBJ2-3, with D perhaps matching TRBD1 (5 bases). Germline V lookup: CDR1 SGHRS, CDR2 YFSETQ. V lost 4 bases, J lost 0 bases, and 18 bases lay in between. This CDR3 region has 17 residues. The CDR3, as DNA: TGCGCCAGCAGCGCAGACGCAGGGCCCACTAGCACAGATACGCAGTATTTT. As protein: CASSADAGPTSTDTQYF.

This clonotype was recorded at least ten times. As DNA, the CDR3 is TGCAGTGCTAGACCTACGGCCCCGACAGAACAGTTCTTC. It translates to CSARPTAPTEQFF. This rearrangement joins TRBV20-1 to TRBJ2-1, with a tentative D call TRBD1 (5 bases). Trimming took off 2 bases at V and 13 bases at J, with 18 bases between the two ends. CDR3 size: 13 residues. CDR1 DFQATT and CDR2 SNEGSKA come from the germline V gene (reference sequence).

The chain uses TRBV5-4 and TRBJ2-5; 9 positions agree with TRBD1. The germline CDR1 and CDR2 sequences are SGHNT and YYREEE (reference sequence). This CDR3 is built from 18 residues. The trim removed 1 base at V and 0 bases at J, leaving 10 bases unmatched. The CDR3 DNA sequence: TGTGCCAGCAGCTTGTTGGCCGGGACAGGGAGGTACCAAGAGACCCAGTACTTC. This translates into CASSLLAGTGRYQETQYF.

This clonotype was counted only a few times. V usage is TRBV28 and J usage is TRBJ2-7, with TRBD1 identical over 9 bases. V was pared by 6 bases and J by 0 bases, with 6 bases of the junction left unmatched. There are 15 residues in the CDR3. CDR1 and CDR2 from the germline V gene are MDHEN and SYDVKM. The CDR3 region is CASSKTGGSSYEQYF. CDR3 coding DNA: TGTGCCAGCAGCAAGACAGGGGGGAGCTCCTACGAGCAGTACTTC.

The chain uses TRBV6-2 or TRBV6-3 and TRBJ1-5; tentatively, D is TRBD1 (5 bases). Deletions cut 5 bases from V and 1 base from J, with 27 bases between. The CDR3 extends over 20 amino acids. CDR1 is MNHEY, CDR2 SVGEGT, per germline. This CDR3 is CASSSPRGVGGRTSNQPQHF. CDR3 nucleotide sequence: TGTGCCAGCAGTAGCCCCCGAGGGGTCGGTGGCAGGACAAGCAATCAGCCCCAGCATTTT.

This clonotype was seen a handful of times. The gene calls are TRBV7-8 and TRBJ2-2; the match to TRBD1 covers 10 bases. This CDR3 comprises 16 residues. The trim removed 6 bases at V and 6 bases at J, leaving 10 bases unmatched. Germline V gene data show CDR1 as SGHVS and CDR2 as FQNEAQ. CDR3 sequence reads: CASSNRQGALSGELFF. The CDR3 bases are TGTGCCAGCAGTAACCGACAGGGGGCTTTGTCCGGGGAGCTGTTTTTT.

This clonotype showed up many times. This chain connects TRBV6-5 to TRBJ1-5, with TRBD1 matching 9 bases. Losses at the gene ends were 4 bases for V and 7 bases for J; bases not matched to a gene: 5. Germline CDR1 reads MNHEY; CDR2 reads SVGAGI. The CDR3 consists of 14 residues. CDR3 residues: CASSWGQGGQPQHF. The CDR3 DNA reads as TGTGCCAGCAGTTGGGGACAGGGCGGACAGCCCCAGCATTTT.

This clonotype was recorded at least ten times. This chain links TRBV12-3 or TRBV12-4 with TRBJ2-7; D possibly matches TRBD1 or TRBD2 (5 bases each). This CDR3 spans 14 amino acids. V lost 10 bases and J 9 bases, leaving 25 bases between the germline ends. The CDR3 coding sequence is TGTGCCACCAAAGGATCGGGGACCGGGTCTGGGCAGTACTTC. Translated: CATKGSGTGSGQYF.

This clonotype has a handful of counts. The gene calls are TRBV5-5 and TRBJ1-4; 8 nucleotides agree with TRBD1. V lost 4 bases to trimming and J lost 7 bases; unmatched junction nucleotides: 9. Germline CDR1 reads SGHKS; CDR2 reads YYEKEE (reference sequence). The CDR3 is 15 amino acids. CDR3 in DNA: TGTGCCAGCAGCAGCGCAGGGGGCGGTTCTGAAAAACTGTTTTTT. It encodes CASSSAGGGSEKLFF.

This clonotype was recorded at least ten times. This chain uses TRBV3-1 with TRBJ2-4; D is undetermined. Deletions cut 5 bases from V and 8 bases from J, with 10 bases between. The CDR3 runs to 12 residues. Germline V gene data show CDR1 as LGHDT and CDR2 as YNNKEL (reference sequence). CDR3 bases: TGTGCCAGCAGCGGCGGAAGGGACATTCAGTACTTC. This encodes CASSGGRDIQYF. Filled out from reference TRBV3-1 and TRBJ2-4, the complete variable domain reads DTAVSQTPKYLVTQMGNDKSIKCEQNLGHDTMYWYKQDSKKFLKIMFSYNNKELIINETVPNRFSPKSPDKAHLNLHINSLELGDSAVYFCASSGGRDIQYFGAGTRLSVL.

With respect to this clonotype: A much larger clone is a single base away; this may be a read error. This chain links TRBV11-2 with TRBJ2-5, with D hard to call. Germline CDR1 is SGHAT and CDR2 is FQNNGV. The germline V and J ends were trimmed by 6 bases and 6 bases, with 17 bases remaining between them. This CDR3 has 14 amino acids. In DNA, the CDR3 is TGTGCCAGCAGGTCGTCCGGCGCCGAGAAGACCCAGTACTTC. Translated, it gives CASRSSGAEKTQYF.